This passage covers 20 T cell receptor beta chains from one sample sequenced in a study of T cells in Graves' hyperthyroidism and ophthalmopathy. Amplification targeted TCR beta CDR3 regions from RNA transcripts. The TCR CDR3 first-round RT-PCR relied on the HTBI primer set. TCRdb redid the calling of the multiplex PCR reads with MiXCR, one entry per CDR3 protein. The profile covers roughly 740,000 distinct CDR3 sequences, with roughly 17% appearing a single time and approximately 8.4% taken by the ten largest. What was sequenced was blood. The receptor source for this set is a man aged 18 to 30 with Graves' hyperthyroidism.

This rearrangement joins TRBV5-1 to TRBJ2-2; 7 nucleotides align to TRBD2. V trimming: 4 bases; J trimming: 5 bases; junction bases outside the gene matches: 5. The CDR3 has 14 amino acids. CDR1 and CDR2 (germline): SGHRS, YFSETQ. DNA of the CDR3: TGCGCCAGCAGCGTCGCGGGGGTTACCGGGGAGCTGTTTTTT. Amino acid sequence: CASSVAGVTGELFF.

V is TRBV11-2 and J is TRBJ2-1, with D perhaps TRBD1 (6 bases). V was cut by 2 bases and J by 4 bases, with 9 bases left in between. The germline CDR1 and CDR2 sequences are SGHAT and FQNNGV. There are 14 residues in the CDR3. This chain's CDR3 is CASSLYGTYNEQFF. Written as DNA, the CDR3 is TGTGCCAGCAGCTTATATGGGACATACAATGAGCAGTTCTTC.

This clonotype has only a few counts. The genes are TRBV2 and TRBJ2-5; 13 bases are shared with TRBD2. The length of the CDR3 is 15 residues. Germline trimming cut 6 bases from V and 5 bases from J; bases unmatched to any gene: 6. The germline V gene has CDR1 SNHLY and CDR2 FYNNEI. The CDR3 spells CASRGTSGTRETQYF. CDR3 nucleotide sequence: TGTGCCAGCAGGGGGACTAGCGGGACCCGCGAGACCCAGTACTTC.

This clonotype has ten or more counts. The chain employs TRBV6-1 and TRBJ1-1, with no clear D. The germline V gene encodes CDR1 MNHNS and CDR2 SASEGT. V lost 8 bases and J lost 0, with 7 bases in between. The CDR3 loop spans 12 amino acids. The chain's CDR3 is CASLRMNTEAFF. The CDR3 DNA reads as TGTGCCAGCCTGCGGATGAACACTGAAGCTTTCTTT.

This clonotype has a handful of counts. The V gene is TRBV19, the J gene TRBJ2-1, with TRBD2 identical over 13 bases. Germline values: CDR1 LNHDA, CDR2 SQIVND (reference sequence). The J segment lost 4 bases and the V segment lost 3 bases, leaving 6 bases of the junction unmatched. CDR3 length equals 17 residues. The chain's CDR3 is CASSISLAGGRYNEQFF. The DNA of the CDR3 is TGTGCCAGTAGTATTTCACTAGCGGGAGGGCGGTACAATGAGCAGTTCTTC.

There are many counts of this clonotype. The chain carries TRBV12-3 or TRBV12-4 and TRBJ1-5; 11 positions agree with TRBD1. Losses at the gene ends were 3 bases for V and 4 bases for J; bases not matched to a gene: 2. The CDR3 is made up of 15 amino acids. CDR3 nucleotides: TGTGCCAGCAGTTTGGGGGACAGGGGGAATCAGCCCCAGCATTTT. Translating gives CASSLGDRGNQPQHF.

The rearrangement uses TRBV7-3 and TRBJ2-3; tentative D call: TRBD1 (5 bases). CDR1 SGHTA and CDR2 FQGTGA come from the germline V gene. The V gene lost 5 bases and the J gene lost 2 bases, with 14 bases spanning the gap. The CDR3 is 15 amino acids. The CDR3 DNA is TGTGCCAGCAGCCAAGGGGCCTCCAACACAGATACGCAGTATTTT. Its translation: CASSQGASNTDTQYF.

In this sample, this clonotype turned up many times. The CDR3 is CASSLGGRVWEQFF. The CDR3, as DNA: TGTGCCAGCAGTTTAGGCGGGAGAGTTTGGGAGCAGTTCTTC. The rearrangement joins TRBV12-3 or TRBV12-4 to TRBJ2-1; 7 positions agree with TRBD2. After removal of 1 base from V and 10 bases from J, the junction contained 7 bases not matched to a gene. This CDR3 has 14 amino acids.

This clonotype came up many times. V gene TRBV7-2 combines with J gene TRBJ2-2; maybe TRBD1 (5 bases). CDR1 and CDR2 (germline): SGHTA, FQGNSA. CDR3 length: 12 residues. Trimming removed 5 bases at V and 7 bases at J, with 8 bases between. Here the CDR3 reads CASSRGGGELFF. CDR3 nucleotides: TGTGCCAGCAGCAGGGGTGGCGGGGAGCTGTTTTTT. Together with reference TRBV7-2 and TRBJ2-2, the CDR3 gives the full variable domain: GAGVSQSPSNKVTEKGKDVELRCDPISGHTALYWYRQSLGQGLEFLIYFQGNSAPDKSGLPSDRFSAERTGGSVSTLTIQRTQQEDSAVYLCASSRGGGELFFGEGSRLTVL.

This clonotype was seen more than once but under ten times. This chain joins TRBV6-1 and TRBJ2-2; D call uncertain. The CDR3 spans 14 residues. V lost 6 bases, J lost 1 base, and 9 bases lay in between. Germline V gene lookup returns CDR1 MNHNS and CDR2 SASEGT. The CDR3 here is CASRRPLNTGELFF. The CDR3 coding sequence is TGTGCCAGCAGGCGACCATTGAACACCGGGGAGCTGTTTTTT.

This clonotype was detected a few times. V is TRBV20-1 and J is TRBJ2-5, with 9 bases identical to TRBD2. Per germline, CDR1 DFQATT and CDR2 SNEGSKA (reference sequence). The length of the CDR3 is 15 residues. Trimming cost V 3 bases and J 5 bases; bases outside gene matches: 10. The CDR3 loop is CSASPIAGVGETQYF. CDR3 nucleotides: TGCAGTGCTAGTCCCATAGCGGGAGTGGGGGAGACCCAGTACTTC.

V usage is TRBV20-1 and J usage is TRBJ2-1, with 11 bases aligning to TRBD2. V lost 4 bases, J lost 1 base, and 6 bases stayed unmatched. From germline, CDR1 is DFQATT and CDR2 SNEGSKA (reference sequence). The length of the CDR3 is 16 residues. This CDR3 is CSATQTSGISYNEQFF. The CDR3 DNA reads TGCAGTGCTACGCAGACTAGCGGGATTTCCTACAATGAGCAGTTCTTC.

The chain joins TRBV5-6 to TRBJ2-1; unclear D gene. Trimming shortened V by 4 bases and J by 6 bases, and 11 bases separated the two germline ends. The CDR3 runs 13 residues. Germline V CDR1 and CDR2: SGHDT, YYEEEE. The CDR3 DNA is TGTGCCAGCAGCACCCTGATCAGCAATGAGCAGTTCTTC. Protein sequence: CASSTLISNEQFF.

The table lists this clonotype with a few counts. The rearrangement uses TRBV19 and TRBJ1-5; D is undetermined. With 5 bases removed from V and 5 bases from J, the gap between germline ends came to 10 bases. Germline loops: CDR1 LNHDA, CDR2 SQIVND (reference sequence). This CDR3 is 13 amino acids long. CDR3 sequence reads: CASSSVRHQPQHF. The CDR3 DNA is TGTGCCAGTAGTTCTGTTCGGCATCAGCCCCAGCATTTT.

The chain couples TRBV24-1 to TRBJ2-3, with 7 positions matching TRBD2. The germline V gene encodes CDR1 KGHDR and CDR2 SFDVKD. The ends lost 0 bases at V and 0 bases at J; junction bases unmatched: 8. The CDR3 totals 18 residues. The CDR3: CATSDLFRLAVSTDTQYF. CDR3 in DNA: TGTGCCACCAGTGATTTGTTTCGTCTAGCGGTTAGCACAGATACGCAGTATTTT.

Concerning this clonotype: A much larger clone lies a single base off, so this may be a read error. This chain connects TRBV3-1 to TRBJ2-7; TRBD1 or TRBD2 may be the D gene (5 bases each). The CDR3 is 15 residues long. Trimming cost V 4 bases and J 5 bases, with 18 bases left between them. Germline V CDR1 and CDR2: LGHDT, YNNKEL (reference sequence). This CDR3 reads CASSRGAAAWDEQYF. DNA of the CDR3: TGTGCCAGCAGCCGAGGGGCCGCTGCCTGGGACGAGCAGTACTTC.

This clonotype occurred many times. The rearrangement joins TRBV28 to TRBJ2-1, with D possibly matching TRBD1 (6 bases). The CDR3 consists of 15 residues. CDR1 MDHEN and CDR2 SYDVKM come from the germline V gene. The V and J ends lost 4 bases and 9 bases respectively, with 19 bases between them. The CDR3 region is CASSSSGQGIAEQFF. The DNA for the CDR3 is TGTGCCAGCAGTTCCTCCGGGCAGGGGATCGCTGAGCAGTTCTTC.

This sequence joins TRBV7-2 and TRBJ2-1; D not resolved. The CDR3 extends over 12 amino acids. From germline, CDR1 is SGHTA and CDR2 FQGNSA. V lost 1 base and J 10 bases, leaving 8 bases between the germline ends. CDR3 sequence: CASSLGSQEQFF. CDR3 in DNA: TGTGCCAGCAGCTTAGGGTCTCAGGAGCAGTTCTTC.

This clonotype was seen at least ten times. The rearrangement uses TRBV5-5 and TRBJ2-6; D gene unclear. The CDR3 extends over 15 amino acids. V was trimmed by 4 bases and J by 5 bases, leaving 13 bases between them. The germline CDR1 and CDR2 sequences are SGHKS and YYEKEE (reference sequence). DNA of the CDR3: TGTGCCAGCAGCACCATCGGTGGGCGGGCCAACGTCCTGACTTTC. This translates into CASSTIGGRANVLTF.

This clonotype was detected ten times or more. This chain links TRBV7-9 with TRBJ2-7; D is undetermined. V was pared by 7 bases and J by 7 bases, with 20 bases between. The germline V gene has CDR1 SEHNR and CDR2 FQNEAQ (reference sequence). CDR3 size: 14 residues. The CDR3 loop reads CASTPGLVVGEQYF. CDR3 coding DNA: TGTGCCAGCACCCCCGGGCTGGTGGTTGGAGAGCAGTACTTC.